This is a list of T cell receptor beta chains from one sample in a study of blood T cell repertoires in COVID-19. Repertoires were generated with immunoSEQ multiplex PCR, while TCRdb's copy carries only in-frame clones and drops some. The data contain 200,000 to 300,000 clones, approximately 90% of them seen just once; the ten biggest clones take up approximately 4%. Sequences were obtained from peripheral blood. All receptors come from a middle-aged woman with acute or convalescent COVID-19. Each CDR3 is given with its conserved first and last residue. D genes are given only for firm matches. Clone size is shown for a subset of rows, as once, few, many or a class of expanded clone.

CDR3nt	CDR3aa	len	j_gene	abundance	v_gene	d_gene
TGTGCCAGCAGCTTAAGTAGCGGGCGGAACAATCAGCCCCAGCATTTT	CASSLSSGRNNQPQHF	16	TRBJ1-5	.	TRBV7-8	.
TGTGCCAGCAGATGGATAGAGGGCAGCGGTGAAGCTTTCTTT	CASRWIEGSGEAFF	14	TRBJ1-1	.	TRBV2	.
TGTGCCAGCAGCCCCCGGACCCTGGGAGAGAAACTGTTTTTT	CASSPRTLGEKLFF	14	TRBJ1-4	.	TRBV7-9	.
TGTGCCAGCAGCTCTTTTACCGGGACTAATAGGAGAAACATTCAGTACTTC	CASSSFTGTNRRNIQYF	17	TRBJ2-4	.	TRBV5-4	TRBD2
TGTGCCAGCAGCTTGCAAACAGGGGGGGAGACCCAGTACTTC	CASSLQTGGETQYF	14	TRBJ2-5	.	TRBV5-4	TRBD1
TGTGCCAGCAGCGCCATACAGGGGATGAACACTGAAGCTTTCTTT	CASSAIQGMNTEAFF	15	TRBJ1-1	.	TRBV5-5	TRBD1
TGTGCCAGCAAGCCTGGGAGCAGCAATCAGCCCCAGCATTTT	CASKPGSSNQPQHF	14	TRBJ1-5	.	TRBV27	.
TGTGCCAGCAGCCTGTGGGGGGGAGGTCAGCCCCAGCATTTT	CASSLWGGGQPQHF	14	TRBJ1-5	.	TRBV5-6	.
TGTGCCAGCAGCTCATCGGGGTATACGCAGTATTTT	CASSSSGYTQYF	12	TRBJ2-3	.	TRBV11-2	.
TGTGCCAGTAGCTACCTAGGGACTAGCAACAATGAGCAGTTCTTC	CASSYLGTSNNEQFF	15	TRBJ2-1	.	TRBV19	TRBD2
TGTGCCAGCAGCTTGGGGGCAGGGGGCTTTGAAGCTTTCTTT	CASSLGAGGFEAFF	14	TRBJ1-1	.	TRBV5-4	TRBD1
TGTGCCAGCACGGACAGCGAAGGGGGTACGCAGTATTTT	CASTDSEGGTQYF	13	TRBJ2-3	.	TRBV2	.
TGTGCCAGCTCGACAGGGAGAGACTATGGCTACACCTTC	CASSTGRDYGYTF	13	TRBJ1-2	.	TRBV6-6	TRBD1
TGTGCCAGCAGCCCCCCGGAGTCCACTGAAGCTTTCTTT	CASSPPESTEAFF	13	TRBJ1-1	.	TRBV7-9	.
TGCGCCAGCAGCCAAGGGGCGGGATTGGAATTCACTGAAGCTTTCTTT	CASSQGAGLEFTEAFF	16	TRBJ1-1	few	TRBV4-1	.
TGTGCCACCCGCCAGGGACTAGCATCCTACAATGAGCAGTTCTTC	CATRQGLASYNEQFF	15	TRBJ2-1	.	TRBV19	TRBD2
TGTGCCAGTAGCCTTACAGGGTCTAACTATGGCTACACCTTC	CASSLTGSNYGYTF	14	TRBJ1-2	.	TRBV19	.
TGTGCCAGCAGCCAGACAGGGCAGAACACTGAAGCTTTCTTT	CASSQTGQNTEAFF	14	TRBJ1-1	.	TRBV5-4	TRBD1
TGTGCCAGCAGCCCACGTTCAGGGGAGGAGCAGTTCTTC	CASSPRSGEEQFF	13	TRBJ2-1	.	TRBV13	.
TGTGCCAGCAGCACAGCCGGGACAGGGGTAGGCGGCTACACCTTC	CASSTAGTGVGGYTF	15	TRBJ1-2	.	TRBV28	TRBD1
TGTGCCAGCAGTGAAGACCTAATTAATTCACCCCTCCACTTT	CASSEDLINSPLHF	14	TRBJ1-6	once	TRBV6-1	.
TGTGCCAGCATAGACAGGGGCTATGGCTACATCTTC	CASIDRGYGYIF	12	TRBJ1-2	.	TRBV6-6	TRBD1
TGTGCCAGCAGTGAAACAGGCCCTTATGGCTACACCTTC	CASSETGPYGYTF	13	TRBJ1-2	.	TRBV2	.
TGTGCCAGCAGCGCACAACAGGGGGGCACAGATACGCAGTATTTT	CASSAQQGGTDTQYF	15	TRBJ2-3	.	TRBV7-2	TRBD1
TGCGCCAGCAGCAGGGGGACAGGAGCCAACACCGGGGAGCTGTTTTTT	CASSRGTGANTGELFF	16	TRBJ2-2	.	TRBV5-1	TRBD1
TGCAGTGCTAGTGTCCCGGGGGCGAACACCGGGGAGCTGTTTTTT	CSASVPGANTGELFF	15	TRBJ2-2	.	TRBV20-1	.
TGCAGTGCTAGTGGGGTACAGGACGCTAACTATGGCTACACCTTC	CSASGVQDANYGYTF	15	TRBJ1-2	.	TRBV20-1	.
TGCGCCAGCAGTGTATTAGTCGGACTAGCGGCCGCGAACACCGGGGAGCTGTTTTTT	CASSVLVGLAAANTGELFF	19	TRBJ2-2	.	TRBV10-2	TRBD2
TGTGCCAGCACCGCTCGGGAGGGGGATGGCTACACCTTC	CASTAREGDGYTF	13	TRBJ1-2	.	TRBV2	.
TGTGCCAGTAACGGACCGGGACAGGGGGAAGAGACCCAGTACTTC	CASNGPGQGEETQYF	15	TRBJ2-5	.	TRBV19	TRBD1
TGTGCCAGCAGTTTACAGGCTAACTATGGCTACACCTTC	CASSLQANYGYTF	13	TRBJ1-2	.	TRBV2	.
TGTGCCAGCAGCTCCCGCTTAGGGGGCGATTTCTATGGCTACACCTTC	CASSSRLGGDFYGYTF	16	TRBJ1-2	few	TRBV7-8	TRBD1
TGTGCCAGTAGTATTGAGGTGACCTTAGGGGTACGATCACCCCTCCACTTT	CASSIEVTLGVRSPLHF	17	TRBJ1-6	.	TRBV19	.
TGTGCCAGCAGCCAGAAGGGGCGCCCCTATGGCTACACCTTC	CASSQKGRPYGYTF	14	TRBJ1-2	.	TRBV6-2/TRBV6-3	.
TGCGCCAGCGCCCCGGACAGAACTGGAAACACCATATATTTT	CASAPDRTGNTIYF	14	TRBJ1-3	.	TRBV5-1	.
TGTGCCAGTAGTATTACAAACAGGCCGGCTGAAGCTTTCTTT	CASSITNRPAEAFF	14	TRBJ1-1	.	TRBV19	.
TGTGCCAGCAGTTTATCGGGTCGGGGGGCGCGGGGCTACACCTTC	CASSLSGRGARGYTF	15	TRBJ1-2	.	TRBV27	.
TGTGCCAGCAGTTTATCGCGGGGTACTTATGGCTACACCTTC	CASSLSRGTYGYTF	14	TRBJ1-2	.	TRBV27	.
TGTGCCAGCACCCCGAGTGGTACCGGGGAGCTGTTTTTT	CASTPSGTGELFF	13	TRBJ2-2	.	TRBV2	.
TGTGCCAGCAGTTTTCGCCGAGGACAGGGAATGGGTAATTCACCCCTCCACTTT	CASSFRRGQGMGNSPLHF	18	TRBJ1-6	.	TRBV28	TRBD1
TGTGCCTGGAGTGATACAGGGGCCACTGAAGCTTTCTTT	CAWSDTGATEAFF	13	TRBJ1-1	.	TRBV30	TRBD1
TGTGCCTGGAGTACTTTAAAGAATCAGCCCCAGCATTTT	CAWSTLKNQPQHF	13	TRBJ1-5	.	TRBV30	.
TGTGCCAGCAGCTTGTACGAGGAGCAGTTCTTC	CASSLYEEQFF	11	TRBJ2-1	.	TRBV9	.
TGTGCCAGCAGTCCCCTGGACAGGGGTGGGAACACTGAAGCTTTCTTT	CASSPLDRGGNTEAFF	16	TRBJ1-1	.	TRBV25-1	TRBD1
TGTGCCAGCAGCTTGGCAGGTGGTGATCAGCCCCAGCATTTT	CASSLAGGDQPQHF	14	TRBJ1-5	.	TRBV5-4	.
TGTGCCAGCAGCGCGGGGCCATTCGCAGATACGCAGTATTTT	CASSAGPFADTQYF	14	TRBJ2-3	.	TRBV7-6	.